Shown below are 27 T cell receptor beta chains from a single sample sequenced in a study of shared clonotypes between healthy human individuals. Method: immunoSEQ multiplex PCR; TCRdb's copy keeps in-frame clones and lacks some. The profile shows fewer than 400,000 clones, around 72% of them singletons. The sequenced sample consisted of memory CD4+ T cells sorted from blood. Subset indicated: CD45RA-negative fraction. Every receptor here comes from a man aged 30-40 years in good health.

This chain connects TRBV5-1 to TRBJ1-6; a possible D gene is TRBD1 (6 bases). The CDR3 length is 15 residues. V was cut by 0 bases and J by 5 bases, with 9 bases left in between. Per the germline V gene, CDR1 is SGHRS and CDR2 is YFSETQ. CDR3 in amino acids: CASSLEGQNNSPLHF. CDR3 sequence (DNA): TGCGCCAGCAGCTTGGAAGGACAGAATAATTCACCCCTCCACTTT.

V gene TRBV5-4 combines with J gene TRBJ1-4; the match to TRBD1 covers 8 bases. The CDR3 totals 13 residues. Trimming cost V 4 bases and J 6 bases; bases outside gene matches: 2. Per the germline V gene, CDR1 is SGHNT and CDR2 is YYREEE (reference sequence). CDR3: CASSTGQDEKLFF. DNA for the CDR3: TGTGCCAGCAGCACGGGACAGGATGAAAAACTGTTTTTT.

Points on this clone: Distinct nucleotide sequences in the sample also encode this CDR3. The rearrangement links TRBV5-1 to TRBJ1-5; D is ambiguous. Trimming pared 0 bases from V and 7 bases from J, leaving 8 bases between. The length of the CDR3 is 13 residues. Germline V lookup: CDR1 SGHRS, CDR2 YFSETQ. The CDR3: CASSLGTEQPQHF. For the CDR3, the DNA is TGCGCCAGCAGCTTGGGAACGGAACAGCCCCAGCATTTT. Complete variable domain (other parts from reference TRBV5-1 and TRBJ1-5): KAGVTQTPRYLIKTRGQQVTLSCSPISGHRSVSWYQQTPGQGLQFLFEYFSETQRNKGNFPGRFSGRQFSNSRSEMNVSTLELGDSALYLCASSLGTEQPQHFGDGTRLSIL.

The J gene is TRBJ2-3, the V gene TRBV4-1; D gene uncertain. This CDR3 has 14 amino acids. The V gene lost 2 bases and the J gene lost 4 bases, with 10 bases spanning the gap. The germline CDR1 and CDR2 sequences are MGHRA and YSYEKL. Written as DNA, the CDR3 is TGCGCCAGCAGCCAAATCCCCTCTGCAGATACGCAGTATTTT. It translates to CASSQIPSADTQYF.

The gene calls are TRBV9 and TRBJ2-7; D call uncertain. Trimming took 0 bases from V and 1 from J, leaving 11 bases between them. Germline assignment: CDR1 SGDLS and CDR2 YYNGEE. There are 15 residues in the CDR3. The CDR3 spells CASSVGVAISYEQYF. The DNA of the CDR3 is TGTGCCAGCAGCGTAGGGGTAGCTATATCCTACGAGCAGTACTTC. The complete variable domain, with remaining parts taken from reference TRBV9 and TRBJ2-7, reads DSGVTQTPKHLITATGQRVTLRCSPRSGDLSVYWYQQSLDQGLQFLIQYYNGEERAKGNILERFSAQQFPDLHSELNLSSLELGDSALYFCASSVGVAISYEQYFGPGTRLTVT.

The rearrangement links TRBV2 to TRBJ2-2, with a weak D call TRBD1 (5 bases). The CDR3 runs to 14 residues. With 7 bases removed from V and 3 bases from J, the gap between germline ends came to 12 bases. Germline-derived CDR1 and CDR2 are SNHLY and FYNNEI. The CDR3 nucleotides read TGTGCCAGCAAGGGTATCAGGGACACCGGGGAGCTGTTTTTT. Encoded protein: CASKGIRDTGELFF.

V is TRBV2 and J is TRBJ2-7; 7 bases align to TRBD1. From germline, CDR1 is SNHLY and CDR2 FYNNEI. The CDR3 is 15 residues long. V dropped 6 bases and J dropped 0; count of bases not matched to a gene: 8. Here the CDR3 reads CASRGTDNPSYEQYF. The CDR3 nucleotides are TGTGCCAGCAGGGGGACAGACAATCCCTCCTACGAGCAGTACTTC.

This rearrangement joins TRBV5-1 to TRBJ2-7; D tentatively fits TRBD1 or TRBD2 (5 bases each). Deletions cut 0 bases from V and 6 bases from J, with 13 bases between. The CDR3 spans 14 residues. Germline V lookup: CDR1 SGHRS, CDR2 YFSETQ. CDR3 coding DNA: TGCGCCAGCAGCTTGGGTGGGACGACGTCCGAGCAGTACTTC. It yields the protein CASSLGGTTSEQYF. Using reference TRBV5-1 and TRBJ2-7 for the parts outside the CDR3, the full variable domain is KAGVTQTPRYLIKTRGQQVTLSCSPISGHRSVSWYQQTPGQGLQFLFEYFSETQRNKGNFPGRFSGRQFSNSRSEMNVSTLELGDSALYLCASSLGGTTSEQYFGPGTRLTVT.

CDR3 amino acids: CASGLEEETQYF. The CDR3 coding sequence is TGTGCTAGTGGTTTGGAAGAAGAGACCCAGTACTTC. The chain has TRBV12-5 and TRBJ2-5, with D unresolved. This CDR3 comprises 12 residues. The V end lost 1 base, the J end lost 3 bases, and 3 bases lay between the germline ends. The germline CDR1 and CDR2 sequences are LGHNT and FRNRAP.

The chain is built from TRBV30 and TRBJ2-7; possible D gene TRBD2, 6 bases. CDR1 is GTSNPN and CDR2 is SVGIG in the germline V gene (reference sequence). Trimming took off 3 bases at V and 7 bases at J, with 16 bases between the two ends. The CDR3 is 13 residues long. The CDR3 DNA reads TGTGCCTGGAGAACGGCAGGGACTGGGGAGCAGTACTTC. Translation gives CAWRTAGTGEQYF.

The table lists this clone with a few counts. J is TRBJ2-7 and V is TRBV4-3, with 8 bases lining up with TRBD2. The V and J ends lost 0 bases and 3 bases, in that order; junction bases with no gene match: 7. Looked up from germline, CDR1 is LGHNA and CDR2 is YSLEER. This CDR3 spans 16 amino acids. CDR3 bases: TGCGCCAGCAGCCAAGATGGTCCTAGCGGGTTCTACGAGCAGTACTTC. It yields the protein CASSQDGPSGFYEQYF.

The J gene is TRBJ1-2, the V gene TRBV10-2, with D perhaps TRBD1 (6 bases). Germline CDR1 is WSHSY and CDR2 is SAAADI. CDR3 length equals 14 residues. V was clipped by 6 bases and J by 0 bases, with 11 bases between them. CDR3 region: CASSEDSANYGYTF. In DNA form, the CDR3 reads TGCGCCAGCAGCGAGGACAGCGCTAACTATGGCTACACCTTC.

The V and J genes are TRBV5-1 and TRBJ2-7; TRBD1 aligns across 9 bases. Unmatched junction bases numbered 9, after V lost 2 bases and J lost 6 bases. The CDR3 sequence is 15 residues long. Germline assignment: CDR1 SGHRS and CDR2 YFSETQ. As DNA, the CDR3 is TGCGCCAGCAGCTTCGCCGGGACAGGGCCCCGCGAGCAGTACTTC. Protein sequence: CASSFAGTGPREQYF. Looking up the rest from reference TRBV5-1 and TRBJ2-7 gives the full variable domain: KAGVTQTPRYLIKTRGQQVTLSCSPISGHRSVSWYQQTPGQGLQFLFEYFSETQRNKGNFPGRFSGRQFSNSRSEMNVSTLELGDSALYLCASSFAGTGPREQYFGPGTRLTVT.

This chain joins TRBV2 and TRBJ2-1; no clear D gene. Looked up from germline, CDR1 is SNHLY and CDR2 is FYNNEI. The CDR3 totals 12 residues. Trimming shortened V by 6 bases and J by 6 bases, and 9 bases separated the two germline ends. CDR3 loop: CASSVQSNEQFF. The CDR3 DNA follows: TGTGCCAGCAGCGTACAGTCCAATGAGCAGTTCTTC.

V and J are TRBV7-9 and TRBJ1-3; D is unclear. The CDR3 is 13 residues long. Germline loops: CDR1 SEHNR, CDR2 FQNEAQ (reference sequence). V shed 2 bases and J shed 2 bases, with 4 bases lying between them. CDR3 residues: CASSLSAGNTIYF. Written as DNA, the CDR3 is TGTGCCAGCAGCTTATCTGCTGGAAACACCATATATTTT. The variable domain in full, completed from reference TRBV7-9 and TRBJ1-3, reads DTGVSQNPRHKITKRGQNVTFRCDPISEHNRLYWYRQTLGQGPEFLTYFQNEAQLEKSRLLSDRFSAERPKGSFSTLEIQRTEQGDSAMYLCASSLSAGNTIYFGEGSWLTVV.

Only one count was recorded for this clone. The chain combines TRBV7-9 with TRBJ2-1; tentative D call: TRBD1 (5 bases). V lost 4 bases and J 6 bases, leaving 10 bases between the germline ends. Germline CDR1 SEHNR, CDR2 FQNEAQ (reference sequence). This CDR3 region has 13 residues. The chain's CDR3 is CASSSWQGNEQFF. The DNA of the CDR3 is TGTGCCAGCAGCTCCTGGCAGGGCAATGAGCAGTTCTTC.

This clone showed up just once. The genes are TRBV28 and TRBJ2-7; a possible D gene is TRBD2 (6 bases). The CDR3 runs to 14 residues. Per the germline V gene, CDR1 is MDHEN and CDR2 is SYDVKM. With 8 bases removed from V and 3 bases from J, the gap between germline ends came to 17 bases. The CDR3 DNA follows: TGTGCCAGCCTCAACGGCGGGGAGTACTACGAGCAGTACTTC. Its translation: CASLNGGEYYEQYF. Full variable domain (outside the CDR3, taken from reference TRBV28 and TRBJ2-7): DVKVTQSSRYLVKRTGEKVFLECVQDMDHENMFWYRQDPGLGLRLIYFSYDVKMKEKGDIPEGYSVSREKKERFSLILESASTNQTSMYLCASLNGGEYYEQYFGPGTRLTVT.

This clone was detected many times. This sequence joins TRBV19 and TRBJ1-1; D unresolved. Germline CDR1 LNHDA, CDR2 SQIVND (reference sequence). This CDR3 contains 14 residues. V lost 6 bases to trimming and J lost 0 bases, with 11 bases between them. The CDR3 nucleotides read TGTGCCAGTAGAATGGGGAGCATGAACACTGAAGCTTTCTTT. Translated: CASRMGSMNTEAFF.

This chain connects TRBV28 to TRBJ1-2, with TRBD1 matching 7 bases. The CDR3 has 16 residues. Trimming took 6 bases from V and 8 from J; bases not matched to a gene: 18. Germline V CDR1 and CDR2: MDHEN, SYDVKM. CDR3 sequence reads: CASSSLAEGARGGYTF. In DNA, the CDR3 is TGTGCCAGCAGCTCCCTAGCGGAGGGGGCGCGTGGCGGCTACACCTTC.

The chain couples TRBV29-1 to TRBJ2-7, with D tentatively TRBD2 (5 bases). Trimming removed 4 bases at V and 3 bases at J, with 10 bases between. The length of the CDR3 is 12 residues. Germline V gene data show CDR1 as SQVTM and CDR2 as ANQGSEA. The CDR3 protein is CSVVRGFYEQYF. CDR3 in DNA: TGCAGCGTTGTTCGGGGTTTCTACGAGCAGTACTTC.

The CDR3 bases are TGTGCCAGCAGCGTGACAGGGATTAGCAATCAGCCCCAGCATTTT. Amino acid sequence: CASSVTGISNQPQHF. J is TRBJ1-5 and V is TRBV9, with 7 bases aligning to TRBD1. Germline lookup yields CDR1 SGDLS and CDR2 YYNGEE. V lost 2 bases and J lost 0; bases outside the gene matches: 2. This CDR3 spans 15 amino acids. The variable domain in full, completed from reference TRBV9 and TRBJ1-5, reads DSGVTQTPKHLITATGQRVTLRCSPRSGDLSVYWYQQSLDQGLQFLIQYYNGEERAKGNILERFSAQQFPDLHSELNLSSLELGDSALYFCASSVTGISNQPQHFGDGTRLSIL.

The genes are TRBV14 and TRBJ2-1; the match to TRBD1 covers 10 bases. CDR3 size: 17 residues. The ends lost 1 base at V and 3 bases at J; junction bases unmatched: 6. CDR1 is SGHDN and CDR2 is FVKESK in the germline V gene. CDR3 residues: CASSQASDRGYYNEQFF. The CDR3, as DNA: TGTGCCAGCAGCCAAGCCTCGGACAGGGGGTACTACAATGAGCAGTTCTTC.

This chain connects TRBV4-2 to TRBJ2-7; weak D call: TRBD1 (5 bases). Germline CDR1 LGHNA, CDR2 YNFKEQ. V was trimmed by 0 bases and J by 1 base, leaving 13 bases between them. This CDR3 has 16 residues. The CDR3 loop is CASSQERQGFSYEQYF. The CDR3 bases are TGTGCCAGCAGCCAAGAAAGGCAGGGATTTTCCTACGAGCAGTACTTC.

Ten or more counts support this clone. A read error may produce the germline difference seen at one junction end. V gene TRBV6-6 combines with J gene TRBJ2-7; 7 bases are a match to TRBD1. The CDR3 runs to 12 residues. Germline loops: CDR1 MNHNY, CDR2 SVGAGI (reference sequence). The CDR3 DNA reads TGTGCCAGCAGTTACACATTCCAGGGGGTAATCTTC. Translating gives CASSYTFQGVIF.

The gene calls are TRBV4-3 and TRBJ1-2; D gene uncertain. The CDR3 runs 13 residues. V dropped 2 bases and J dropped 4 bases, with 8 bases sitting between them. Germline CDR1 is LGHNA and CDR2 is YSLEER. The CDR3 sequence is CASSQSPAYGYTF. Here the CDR3 DNA reads TGCGCCAGCAGCCAAAGCCCCGCCTATGGCTACACCTTC.

This clone was seen ten or more times. The chain combines TRBV4-2 with TRBJ2-1, with D unresolved. Trimming cost V 1 base and J 9 bases, with 13 bases left between them. Germline V CDR1 and CDR2: LGHNA, YNFKEQ. CDR3 length equals 14 residues. CDR3 amino acids: CASSQVSVLGEQFF. CDR3 bases: TGTGCCAGCAGCCAAGTTTCAGTCTTGGGTGAGCAGTTCTTC.

This sequence joins TRBV5-1 and TRBJ2-7; D is perhaps TRBD2 (6 bases). The CDR3 covers 14 residues. V was trimmed by 0 bases and J by 2 bases, leaving 9 bases between them. The germline V gene has CDR1 SGHRS and CDR2 YFSETQ. CDR3 DNA sequence: TGCGCCAGCAGCTTGGGGGGGGTCCCCTACGAGCAGTACTTC. It codes for CASSLGGVPYEQYF.